This entry is about one TCR beta chain. The record originates from a study of blood T cell repertoires in COVID-19. The wider study: From the United States, Italy and Spain came samples of acute and convalescent COVID-19.

Clones were sequenced by immunoSEQ multiplex PCR, and TCRdb holds only the in-frame ones, with some missing. This table holds approximately 69,000 clones, 82% found once. The CDR3 covers 17 residues. This clonotype was obtained from a woman older than 75 with acute or convalescent COVID-19. The chain joins TRBV12-1 to TRBJ2-7; the D segment call TRBD1 is taken from the table without a DNA check. TRBV12-1 is tagged as a pseudogene. The sequenced sample consisted of peripheral blood. The CDR3 region has the DNA TGTGCCAGCAGCTTTGTATTACGGGTTCAGGGGGCGAGGGAGCAGTACTTC. Translated, it gives CASSFVLRVQGAREQYF.